These T cell receptor beta chains were read from a single sample in a study of shared T cell receptors in the human thymus. Here immunoSEQ multiplex PCR was the method, and the copy in TCRdb shows in-frame clones only, minus some. This table has 650,000 to 950,000 clones, 70% to 90% appearing once. This same sample was also taken into another study, of human thymus T cells.

The source material was thymocytes. These receptors were obtained from a girl in the first two years of life with a congenital heart defect. The CDR3 runs from the conserved cysteine through the conserved F or W. The D gene is left open where the match is weak. The size entry is marked missing in some rows and otherwise reads once, few, many or a size class.

J gene: TRBJ1-1; clone size: -; D gene: TRBD1; V gene: TRBV28; CDR3 DNA: TGTGCCAGCAGTTTCCCCCCGGGACAGGGGAACACTGAAGCTTTCTTT; CDR3 protein: CASSFPPGQGNTEAFF
J gene: TRBJ2-2; clone size: -; D gene: TRBD2; V gene: TRBV12-5; CDR3 DNA: TGTGCTAGTTGGGACTGGGGGGGGAACACCGGGGAGCTGTTTTTT; CDR3 protein: CASWDWGGNTGELFF
J gene: TRBJ1-1; clone size: once; D gene: -; V gene: TRBV5-6; CDR3 DNA: TGTGCCAGCAGCCCCCCTCGCGGGGGGGCTTTAAACACTGAAGCTTTCTTT; CDR3 protein: CASSPPRGGALNTEAFF
J gene: TRBJ1-3; clone size: -; D gene: -; V gene: TRBV4-3; CDR3 DNA: TGCGCCAGCAGCCAAGATCCGCCAGAAACTATCCTGGCTGGAAACACCATATATTTT; CDR3 protein: CASSQDPPETILAGNTIYF
J gene: TRBJ1-5; clone size: -; D gene: -; V gene: TRBV5-6; CDR3 DNA: TGTGCCAGCAGCCCCCCTTGGCACCCAGGCAATCAGCCCCAGCATTTT; CDR3 protein: CASSPPWHPGNQPQHF
J gene: TRBJ2-3; clone size: -; D gene: -; V gene: TRBV14; CDR3 DNA: TGTGCCAGCAGCCAAGCGGTCGGGAGTGGGTCGCCAAACACAGATACGCAGTATTTT; CDR3 protein: CASSQAVGSGSPNTDTQYF
J gene: TRBJ1-3; clone size: -; D gene: TRBD1; V gene: TRBV4-1; CDR3 DNA: TGCGCCAGCAGCCATCGCCCAACAGGGGACGGAAACACCATATATTTT; CDR3 protein: CASSHRPTGDGNTIYF
J gene: TRBJ1-2; clone size: once; D gene: -; V gene: TRBV5-4; CDR3 DNA: TGTGCCAGCAGCAGCAGGGAGGGCTATGGCTACACCTTC; CDR3 protein: CASSSREGYGYTF
J gene: TRBJ2-1; clone size: -; D gene: -; V gene: TRBV29-1; CDR3 DNA: TGCAGCGTTCGCTTGCTGGCACTCGGGAACAATGAGCAGTTCTTC; CDR3 protein: CSVRLLALGNNEQFF
J gene: TRBJ1-1; clone size: -; D gene: -; V gene: TRBV7-9; CDR3 DNA: TGTGCCAGCAGCCACAAGACAGGATCCAGGGCGAACGACACTGAAGCTTTCTTT; CDR3 protein: CASSHKTGSRANDTEAFF
J gene: TRBJ2-2; clone size: -; D gene: TRBD2; V gene: TRBV7-9; CDR3 DNA: TGTGCCAGCAGCTTAGTTTACCCGGCGGGGGGATACACCGGGGAGCTGTTTTTT; CDR3 protein: CASSLVYPAGGYTGELFF
J gene: TRBJ1-5; clone size: -; D gene: TRBD1; V gene: TRBV5-8; CDR3 DNA: TGTGCCAGCAGCTTGGGGGGACAGGGCGAGCCCCAGCATTTT; CDR3 protein: CASSLGGQGEPQHF
J gene: TRBJ2-7; clone size: -; D gene: -; V gene: TRBV5-8; CDR3 DNA: TGTGCCAGCAGCTCGCCTGGACAGTCCGATTTGGTCTACGAGCAGTACTTC; CDR3 protein: CASSSPGQSDLVYEQYF
J gene: TRBJ1-5; clone size: once; D gene: -; V gene: TRBV19; CDR3 DNA: TGTGCCAGTAGTGTTGGACAGTATAGCAATCAGCCCCAGCATTTT; CDR3 protein: CASSVGQYSNQPQHF
J gene: TRBJ2-7; clone size: -; D gene: TRBD1; V gene: TRBV11-2; CDR3 DNA: TGTGCCAGCAGAAAAGGGACAGGGGTCCCCTACGAGCAGTACTTC; CDR3 protein: CASRKGTGVPYEQYF
J gene: TRBJ1-1; clone size: -; D gene: -; V gene: TRBV6-6; CDR3 DNA: TGTGCCAGCAGTTACTTGTCGGTCACTGAAGCTTTCTTT; CDR3 protein: CASSYLSVTEAFF
J gene: TRBJ2-7; clone size: once; D gene: TRBD1; V gene: TRBV6-5; CDR3 DNA: TGTGCCACCCGAGGGACAGGGACTGGGCAGTACTTC; CDR3 protein: CATRGTGTGQYF
J gene: TRBJ2-3; clone size: -; D gene: -; V gene: TRBV29-1; CDR3 DNA: TGCAGCGTTGTAGGACAGACCACAGATACGCAGTATTTT; CDR3 protein: CSVVGQTTDTQYF
J gene: TRBJ2-7; clone size: -; D gene: TRBD1; V gene: TRBV6-6; CDR3 DNA: TGTGCCAGCAGTCCCCCTCGGACAGGCCCGACAAACGAGCAGTACTTC; CDR3 protein: CASSPPRTGPTNEQYF
J gene: TRBJ1-1; clone size: -; D gene: -; V gene: TRBV7-9; CDR3 DNA: TGTGCCAGCAGCCGTAAGGGACTGAGGAACACTGAAGCTTTCTTT; CDR3 protein: CASSRKGLRNTEAFF
J gene: TRBJ1-6; clone size: -; D gene: TRBD1; V gene: TRBV4-1; CDR3 DNA: TGCGCCAGCAGCCAAGTTAGCGAACAGGGGAATTCACCCCTCCACTTT; CDR3 protein: CASSQVSEQGNSPLHF
J gene: TRBJ2-7; clone size: -; D gene: -; V gene: TRBV20-1; CDR3 DNA: TGCAGTGCTAGCATCTCCTACGAGCAGTACTTC; CDR3 protein: CSASISYEQYF
J gene: TRBJ1-2; clone size: -; D gene: TRBD1; V gene: TRBV15; CDR3 DNA: TGTGCCACCAGCAGACACAAAGGGACAGAGGTTTATGGCTACACCTTC; CDR3 protein: CATSRHKGTEVYGYTF
J gene: TRBJ2-7; clone size: -; D gene: TRBD2; V gene: TRBV14; CDR3 DNA: TGTGCCAGCAGCCAAGGTGGACTAGCGGGAGCCTATAATGTATACGAGCAGTACTTC; CDR3 protein: CASSQGGLAGAYNVYEQYF
J gene: TRBJ1-1; clone size: -; D gene: -; V gene: TRBV2; CDR3 DNA: TGTGCCAGCAGTGAAGCTGCCCAGGGGTTTGAGTGGGGCACTGAAGCTTTCTTT; CDR3 protein: CASSEAAQGFEWGTEAFF
J gene: TRBJ1-2; clone size: -; D gene: -; V gene: TRBV6-5; CDR3 DNA: TGTGCCAGCAGTTACTCGGCCAGGTTGAGTGGCTACACCTTC; CDR3 protein: CASSYSARLSGYTF
J gene: TRBJ2-3; clone size: once; D gene: TRBD1; V gene: TRBV7-6; CDR3 DNA: TGTGCCAGCAGCTCAAGCCGGGACAGGGAGGTTGGCAGGAGAGATACGCAGTATTTT; CDR3 protein: CASSSSRDREVGRRDTQYF
J gene: TRBJ1-4; clone size: -; D gene: -; V gene: TRBV12-5; CDR3 DNA: TGTGCTAGTGGTACCCACCCTACAGGGTTGACTAATGAAAAACTGTTTTTT; CDR3 protein: CASGTHPTGLTNEKLFF
J gene: TRBJ2-3; clone size: -; D gene: -; V gene: TRBV5-4; CDR3 DNA: TGTGCCAGCAGCTCTAGCACAGATACGCAGTATTTT; CDR3 protein: CASSSSTDTQYF
J gene: TRBJ1-5; clone size: -; D gene: -; V gene: TRBV18; CDR3 DNA: TGTGCCAGCTCACCATGGAGGGAAAGAGAACCTAGCAATCAGCCCCAGCATTTT; CDR3 protein: CASSPWREREPSNQPQHF
J gene: TRBJ2-5; clone size: -; D gene: -; V gene: TRBV30; CDR3 DNA: TGTGCCTGGAGTGGGGTCGTTTGGTCTAGCGATTTCCAAGAGACCCAGTACTTC; CDR3 protein: CAWSGVVWSSDFQETQYF
J gene: TRBJ1-1; clone size: -; D gene: -; V gene: TRBV9; CDR3 DNA: TGTGCCAGCAGCGTAGGGGGCCGTCGGGCTTTCTTT; CDR3 protein: CASSVGGRRAFF
J gene: TRBJ1-2; clone size: -; D gene: -; V gene: TRBV7-9; CDR3 DNA: TGTGCCAGCAGCTTAGGGAAAGACAGGATAATAAAGAACTATGGCTACACCTTC; CDR3 protein: CASSLGKDRIIKNYGYTF
J gene: TRBJ1-1; clone size: -; D gene: -; V gene: TRBV7-2; CDR3 DNA: TGTGCCAGCAGTTGGGAACCGACGACCGAGGGCTGCACTGAAGCTTTCTTT; CDR3 protein: CASSWEPTTEGCTEAFF
J gene: TRBJ2-1; clone size: few; D gene: TRBD1; V gene: TRBV2; CDR3 DNA: TGTGCCAGCAGTGCGCCGATGCGGGACAGGCCTCCCTGGAGGGTCTTC; CDR3 protein: CASSAPMRDRPPWRVF
J gene: TRBJ2-7; clone size: -; D gene: -; V gene: TRBV15; CDR3 DNA: TGTGCCACCAGCAGACTCCTGTTGGGCGACGAGCAGTACTTC; CDR3 protein: CATSRLLLGDEQYF
J gene: TRBJ1-2; clone size: -; D gene: -; V gene: TRBV20-1; CDR3 DNA: TGCAGTGCTAGAGACCGTGGCTACACCTTC; CDR3 protein: CSARDRGYTF
J gene: TRBJ1-2; clone size: -; D gene: -; V gene: TRBV4-1; CDR3 DNA: TGCGCCAGCAGCCAACAGGGGAACTATGGCTACACCTTC; CDR3 protein: CASSQQGNYGYTF
J gene: TRBJ2-3; clone size: -; D gene: -; V gene: TRBV6-1; CDR3 DNA: TGTGCCAGCAGAGGACTGCCTTCCTTGGATACGCAGTATTTT; CDR3 protein: CASRGLPSLDTQYF
J gene: TRBJ1-2; clone size: -; D gene: -; V gene: TRBV14; CDR3 DNA: TGTGCCAGCAGCCAGTCGGGGTCCTGCCACACCTTC; CDR3 protein: CASSQSGSCHTF
J gene: TRBJ1-1; clone size: once; D gene: -; V gene: TRBV5-4; CDR3 DNA: TGTGCCAGCAGCTTTCGAGGATTGGTTAATGAAGCTTTCTTT; CDR3 protein: CASSFRGLVNEAFF
J gene: TRBJ2-5; clone size: -; D gene: -; V gene: TRBV19; CDR3 DNA: TGTGCCAGTAGCAATCTGATCGGAGAGACCCAGTACTTC; CDR3 protein: CASSNLIGETQYF
J gene: TRBJ2-7; clone size: -; D gene: TRBD1; V gene: TRBV9; CDR3 DNA: TGTGCCAGCAGCAGCCGGGACAGGGGATTCTACGAGCAGTACTTC; CDR3 protein: CASSSRDRGFYEQYF
J gene: TRBJ1-1; clone size: -; D gene: -; V gene: TRBV10-1; CDR3 DNA: TGCGCCAGCAGCCAGGGTATCCCGCCCACTGAAGCTTTCTTT; CDR3 protein: CASSQGIPPTEAFF
J gene: TRBJ1-2; clone size: -; D gene: -; V gene: TRBV15; CDR3 DNA: TGTGCCACCAGCACTCTTAGGTCGACAGAGGCCCAAGGCACCTATGGCTACACCTTC; CDR3 protein: CATSTLRSTEAQGTYGYTF
J gene: TRBJ1-3; clone size: -; D gene: TRBD1; V gene: TRBV4-1; CDR3 DNA: TGCGCCAGCAGCCAAGATTTCGGGACAGGGGCCTTCTGGTACACCATATATTTT; CDR3 protein: CASSQDFGTGAFWYTIYF
J gene: TRBJ2-3; clone size: -; D gene: TRBD2; V gene: TRBV5-6; CDR3 DNA: TGTGCCAGCAGCTTTGGGGGGGATGCGGATACGCAGTATTTT; CDR3 protein: CASSFGGDADTQYF
J gene: TRBJ1-4; clone size: -; D gene: TRBD1; V gene: TRBV5-1; CDR3 DNA: TGCGCCAGCAGCTTGGCAGGGGGCCATACTAATGAAAAACTGTTTTTT; CDR3 protein: CASSLAGGHTNEKLFF
J gene: TRBJ1-5; clone size: -; D gene: -; V gene: TRBV15; CDR3 DNA: TGTGCCACCAGCAGAGAGGGGAGGTGGCTGGGGCAGCCCCAGCATTTT; CDR3 protein: CATSREGRWLGQPQHF
J gene: TRBJ2-5; clone size: -; D gene: -; V gene: TRBV5-6; CDR3 DNA: TGTGCCAGCAGCTTGGACGGTTGGGGGGTACAAGAGACCCAGTACTTC; CDR3 protein: CASSLDGWGVQETQYF